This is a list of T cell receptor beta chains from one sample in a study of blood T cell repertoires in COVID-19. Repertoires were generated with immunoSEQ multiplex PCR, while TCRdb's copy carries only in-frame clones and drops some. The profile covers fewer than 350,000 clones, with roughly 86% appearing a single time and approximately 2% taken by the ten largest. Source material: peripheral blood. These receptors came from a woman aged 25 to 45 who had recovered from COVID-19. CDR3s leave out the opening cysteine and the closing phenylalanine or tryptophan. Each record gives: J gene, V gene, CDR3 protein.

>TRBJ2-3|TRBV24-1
ATSEPGQGGTDTQY
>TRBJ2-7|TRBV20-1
SASLRGYEQY
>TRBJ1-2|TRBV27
ASSDINQGGEYGYT
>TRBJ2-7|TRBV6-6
ASSSRSGTQYEQY
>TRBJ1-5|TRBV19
ASSILQGLGDQPQH
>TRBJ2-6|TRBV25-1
ASSKTVTGANVLT
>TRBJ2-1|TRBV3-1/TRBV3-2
ASSPLGSWERLGNEQF
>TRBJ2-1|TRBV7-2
ASSLPTSGRSNEQF
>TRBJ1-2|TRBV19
ASSIDRRWGYT
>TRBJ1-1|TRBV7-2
ASSPRTGLNTEAF
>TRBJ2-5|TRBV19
ASRGQVQETQY
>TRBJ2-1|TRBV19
ASSINGRGYNEQF
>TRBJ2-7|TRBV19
ASRTGTVDYSEQY
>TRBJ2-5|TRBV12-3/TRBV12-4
ASSPASLETQY
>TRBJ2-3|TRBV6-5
ASSYSAETGVAQY
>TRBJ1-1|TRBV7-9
ASSPRRDRPEAF
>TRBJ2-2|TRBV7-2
ASSPVRRNTGELF
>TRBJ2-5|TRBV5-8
ASSPLLEEETQY
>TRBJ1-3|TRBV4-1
ASSQDVFAISGNTIY
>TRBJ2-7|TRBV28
ASSRGGSLNEQY
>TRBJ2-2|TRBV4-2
ASSHSRGTGELF
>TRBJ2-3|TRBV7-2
ASSLSWAVDTQY
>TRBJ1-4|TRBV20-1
SARSEKLF
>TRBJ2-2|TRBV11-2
ASSLGGLAAEKNTGELF
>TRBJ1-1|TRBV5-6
ASSFHSMNTEAF
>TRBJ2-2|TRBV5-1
ASSLASNTGELF
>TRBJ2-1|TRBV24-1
ATSGPRDPGHPRGSYNEQF
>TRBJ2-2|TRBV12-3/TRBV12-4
ASSLSHGGELF
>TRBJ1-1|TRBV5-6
ARGDSRRPEAF
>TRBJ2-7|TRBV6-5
ASSYGGQSSYEQY
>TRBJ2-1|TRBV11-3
ASSLDGNEQF
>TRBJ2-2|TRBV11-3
ASSRAPSDPPGELF
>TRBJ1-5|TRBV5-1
ASSREGLDQPQH
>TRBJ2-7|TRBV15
ATSRSPGQGAGEQY
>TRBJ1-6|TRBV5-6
ASSLAGLGGYNSPLH
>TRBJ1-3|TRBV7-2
ASSKDRSGNTIY
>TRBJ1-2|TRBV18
ASSPNGGAQST
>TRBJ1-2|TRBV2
ASSERYSNYGYT
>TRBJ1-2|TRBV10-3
AISEGVPGYT
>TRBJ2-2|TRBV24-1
ATSDRQRSGELF
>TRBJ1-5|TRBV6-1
ASSDAARNQPQH
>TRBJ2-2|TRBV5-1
ASSPVSGDTGELF